The clone carrying this T cell receptor (beta chain) was found a few times. The antigen is not known. The use of a sample-barcoded 5' primer and a J-beta primer mix characterized a second PCR of roughly 7 to 12 cycles. Sequencing of every sample gave 3 million or more CDR3-containing paired-end reads. MiXCR was run by TCRdb on the 5' RACE reads, yielding one entry per CDR3 protein. Here the sample spans some 1 million distinct CDR3 sequences, 40% to 45% being singletons. The sample belongs to a study of blood T cells in healthy people across ages. Study observations and caveats: Unsorted PBMC input precluded a conclusive naive versus antigen-experienced comparison. Both naive CD4+ cell counts and diversity were greater in long-lived donors than in aged donors.

From germline, CDR1 is MNHEY and CDR2 SMNVEV (reference sequence). V was pared by 6 bases and J by 4 bases, with 20 bases between. The CDR3 sequence is 16 residues long. The gene calls are TRBV27 and TRBJ2-3, with a possible D match to TRBD2 (6 bases). The material sequenced was blood. The receptor was isolated from a woman aged 55 to 70 in good health. CDR3 sequence reads: CASSLGVALAPDTQYF. Here the CDR3 DNA reads TGTGCCAGCAGCCTGGGTGTGGCCCTAGCGCCAGATACGCAGTATTTT.